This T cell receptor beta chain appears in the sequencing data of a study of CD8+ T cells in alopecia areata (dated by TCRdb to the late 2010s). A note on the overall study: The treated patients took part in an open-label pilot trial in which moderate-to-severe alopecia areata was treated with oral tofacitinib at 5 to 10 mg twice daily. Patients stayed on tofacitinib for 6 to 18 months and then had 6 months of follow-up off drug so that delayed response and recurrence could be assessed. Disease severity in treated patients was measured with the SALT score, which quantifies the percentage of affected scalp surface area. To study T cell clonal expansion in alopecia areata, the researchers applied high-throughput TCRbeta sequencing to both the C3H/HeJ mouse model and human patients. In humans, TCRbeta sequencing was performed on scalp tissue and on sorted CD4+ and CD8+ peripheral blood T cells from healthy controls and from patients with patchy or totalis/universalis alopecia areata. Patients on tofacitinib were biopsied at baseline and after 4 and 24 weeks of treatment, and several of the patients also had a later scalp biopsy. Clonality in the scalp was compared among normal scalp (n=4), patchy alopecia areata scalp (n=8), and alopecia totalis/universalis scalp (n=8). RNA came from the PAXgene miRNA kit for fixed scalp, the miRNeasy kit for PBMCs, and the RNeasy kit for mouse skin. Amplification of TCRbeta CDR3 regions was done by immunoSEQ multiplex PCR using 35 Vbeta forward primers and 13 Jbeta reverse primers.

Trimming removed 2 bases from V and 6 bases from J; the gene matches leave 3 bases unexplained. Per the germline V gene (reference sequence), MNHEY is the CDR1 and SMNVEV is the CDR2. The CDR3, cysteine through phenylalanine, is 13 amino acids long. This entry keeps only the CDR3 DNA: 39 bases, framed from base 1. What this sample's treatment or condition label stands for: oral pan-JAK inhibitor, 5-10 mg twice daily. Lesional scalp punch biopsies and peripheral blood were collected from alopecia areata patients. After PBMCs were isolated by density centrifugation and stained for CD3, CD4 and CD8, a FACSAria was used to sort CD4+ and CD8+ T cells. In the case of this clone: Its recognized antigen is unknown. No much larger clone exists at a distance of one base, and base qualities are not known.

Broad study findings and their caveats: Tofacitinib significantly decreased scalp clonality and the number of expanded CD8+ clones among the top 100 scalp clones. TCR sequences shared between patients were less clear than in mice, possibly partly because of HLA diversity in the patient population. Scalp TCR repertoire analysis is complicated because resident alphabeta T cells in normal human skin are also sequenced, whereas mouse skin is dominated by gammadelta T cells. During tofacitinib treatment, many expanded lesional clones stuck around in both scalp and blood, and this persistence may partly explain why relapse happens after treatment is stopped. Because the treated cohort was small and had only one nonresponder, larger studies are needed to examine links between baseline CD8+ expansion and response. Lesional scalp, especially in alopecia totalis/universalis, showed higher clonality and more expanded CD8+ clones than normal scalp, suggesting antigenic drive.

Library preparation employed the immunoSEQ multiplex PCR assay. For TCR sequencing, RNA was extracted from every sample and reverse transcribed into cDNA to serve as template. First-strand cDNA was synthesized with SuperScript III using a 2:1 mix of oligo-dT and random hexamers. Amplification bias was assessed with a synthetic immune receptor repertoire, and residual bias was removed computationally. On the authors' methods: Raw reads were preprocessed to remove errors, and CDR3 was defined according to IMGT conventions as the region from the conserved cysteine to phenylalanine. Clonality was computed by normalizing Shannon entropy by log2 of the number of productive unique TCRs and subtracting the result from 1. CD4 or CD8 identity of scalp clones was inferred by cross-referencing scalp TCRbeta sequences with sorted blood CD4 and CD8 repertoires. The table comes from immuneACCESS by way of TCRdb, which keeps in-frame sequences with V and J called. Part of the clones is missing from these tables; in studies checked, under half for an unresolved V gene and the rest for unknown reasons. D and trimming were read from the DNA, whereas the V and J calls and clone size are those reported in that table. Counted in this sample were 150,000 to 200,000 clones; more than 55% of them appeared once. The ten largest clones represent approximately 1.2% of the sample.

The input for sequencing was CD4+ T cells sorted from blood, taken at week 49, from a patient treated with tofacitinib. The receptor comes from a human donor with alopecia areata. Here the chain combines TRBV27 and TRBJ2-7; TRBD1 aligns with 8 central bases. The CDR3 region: CASSLRTGSEQYF. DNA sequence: TGTGCCAGCAGTTTACGGACAGGGAGCGAGCAGTACTTC.